Listed here are 27 T cell receptor beta chains from one sample, sequenced in a study of cytomegalovirus exposure and HLA in healthy donors. Primers: 60 Vbeta forward and 13 Jbeta reverse. The method was immunoSEQ multiplex PCR; TCRdb's version includes in-frame clones alone and lacks a portion of them. Of about 170,000 clones listed, nearly 80% are singletons. The sequenced material came from PBMCs. These receptors originate from a man in his forties in good health and CMV-seropositive.

The sample holds a few counts of this clone. This chain uses TRBV9 with TRBJ2-2, with TRBD2 matching 12 bases. The CDR3 extends over 15 amino acids. Per germline, CDR1 SGDLS and CDR2 YYNGEE. The junction had 2 bases not matched to a gene; V was cut back by 0 bases and J by 8 bases. The CDR3 DNA reads as TGTGCCAGCAGCGTAGGACTAGCGGGAGAGGGGGAGCTGTTTTTT. Protein: CASSVGLAGEGELFF.

This chain connects TRBV6-5 to TRBJ2-5; a weak D match, TRBD2 (5 bases). The CDR3 consists of 15 residues. The germline CDR1 and CDR2 sequences are MNHEY and SVGAGI. Trimming removed 5 bases from V and 2 bases from J, with 15 bases in between. The CDR3 DNA follows: TGTGCCAGCAGTGCCCAGACTAACTCTCAAGAGACCCAGTACTTC. Residues: CASSAQTNSQETQYF.

This chain links TRBV30 with TRBJ2-2, with 7 bases matching TRBD2. From germline, CDR1 is GTSNPN and CDR2 SVGIG (reference sequence). This CDR3 spans 13 amino acids. With V trimmed by 8 bases and J by 0 bases, 3 bases remained unmatched. The CDR3 sequence: CAGGGSNTGELFF. The CDR3 region has the DNA TGTGCCGGCGGGGGTTCGAACACCGGGGAGCTGTTTTTT. Full variable domain (outside the CDR3, taken from reference TRBV30 and TRBJ2-2): SQTIHQWPATLVQPVGSPLSLECTVEGTSNPNLYWYRQAAGRGLQLLFYSVGIGQISSEVPQNLSASRPQDRQFILSSKKLLLSDSGFYLCAGGGSNTGELFFGEGSRLTVL.

The rearrangement uses TRBV14 and TRBJ2-3; 10 bases are a match to TRBD2. V gave up 1 base and J gave up 4 bases; unmatched junction bases: 8. The CDR3 extends over 17 amino acids. Germline V gene sequence: CDR1 SGHDN, CDR2 FVKESK. CDR3 sequence (DNA): TGTGCCAGCAGCCAAGGAGCGGGAGGGCCGCTCTCAGATACGCAGTATTTT. This translates into CASSQGAGGPLSDTQYF.

DNA of the CDR3: TGTGCCAGTAGTTTCTCCTACTCGACACCCCCGAGCACAGATACGCAGTATTTT. Encoded protein: CASSFSYSTPPSTDTQYF. The chain joins TRBV19 to TRBJ2-3, with D hard to call. Germline CDR1 reads LNHDA; CDR2 reads SQIVND (reference sequence). The CDR3 sequence is 18 residues long. The V end lost 5 bases, the J end lost 0 bases, and 21 bases lay between the germline ends.

On this clone itself: One end of the junction is discordant with germline, which a read error may explain. The J gene is TRBJ2-6, the V gene TRBV9; TRBD1 might be the D (5 bases). Germline CDR1 is SGDLS and CDR2 is YYNGEE. The CDR3 contains 16 residues. The DNA for the CDR3 is TGTGCCAGCACCCGAGGCCACAGGTCTGGGGCCAACGGCCTGACTTTC. This codes for CASTRGHRSGANGLTF.

This clone was counted a few times. Written as DNA, the CDR3 is TGTGCCATCAGTGACCCCCGGCTAGCGGGAGTCGAGACCCAGTACTTC. It codes for CAISDPRLAGVETQYF. The rearrangement uses TRBV10-3 and TRBJ2-5; 10 positions agree with TRBD2. The V gene's germline CDR1 is ENHRY and CDR2 SYGVKD. This CDR3 is 16 amino acids long. With 3 bases clipped from V and 5 bases from J, the junction kept 9 bases outside the gene matches.

V and J are TRBV18 and TRBJ1-5; D ambiguous. Germline V lookup: CDR1 KGHSH, CDR2 LQKENI. Trimming took off 6 bases at V and 7 bases at J, with 19 bases between the two ends. The CDR3 is 15 amino acids. In nucleotides, the CDR3 is TGTGCCAGCTCTCCGGGCCCCCCGGAGGGCCAGCCCCAGCATTTT. Translation: CASSPGPPEGQPQHF. The variable domain in full, completed from reference TRBV18 and TRBJ1-5, reads NAGVMQNPRHLVRRRGQEARLRCSPMKGHSHVYWYRQLPEEGLKFMVYLQKENIIDESGMPKERFSAEFPKEGPSILRIQQVVRGDSAAYFCASSPGPPEGQPQHFGDGTRLSIL.

The V gene is TRBV15, the J gene TRBJ1-1; no clear D gene. CDR3 length equals 14 residues. The V gene's germline CDR1 is LNHNV and CDR2 YYDKDF (reference sequence). V was cut by 3 bases and J by 1 base, with 9 bases left in between. The CDR3 DNA is TGTGCCACCAGCAGCTACGGGTCGAACACTGAAGCTTTCTTT. It codes for CATSSYGSNTEAFF.

The rearrangement uses TRBV14 and TRBJ1-2, with 9 bases fitting TRBD1. Germline CDR1 reads SGHDN; CDR2 reads FVKESK. Trimming cost V 1 base and J 4 bases; bases outside gene matches: 1. The CDR3 runs to 14 residues. CDR3 protein: CASSQVGQGYGYTF. The CDR3 DNA follows: TGTGCCAGCAGCCAAGTGGGACAGGGCTATGGCTACACCTTC.

The chain carries TRBV18 and TRBJ2-2; TRBD2 aligns across 14 bases. The CDR3 covers 16 residues. V gave up 3 bases and J gave up 6 bases; unmatched junction bases: 3. CDR1 and CDR2 (germline): KGHSH, LQKENI. CDR3 sequence: CASSPTTSGRAGELFF. The CDR3 nucleotides are TGTGCCAGCTCACCGACGACTAGCGGGAGGGCCGGGGAGCTGTTTTTT.

This clone was observed a handful of times. The V and J genes are TRBV5-4 and TRBJ2-3; D is unclear. The CDR3 runs 15 residues. V shed 0 bases and J shed 0 bases, with 8 bases lying between them. CDR1 is SGHNT, CDR2 YYREEE, per germline (reference sequence). CDR3 residues: CASSLDSHSTDTQYF. The CDR3 DNA is TGTGCCAGCAGCTTGGACAGCCATAGCACAGATACGCAGTATTTT.

This rearrangement joins TRBV27 to TRBJ2-1, with 7 bases aligning to TRBD1. The V gene's germline CDR1 is MNHEY and CDR2 SMNVEV (reference sequence). CDR3 length: 20 residues. The J segment lost 4 bases and the V segment lost 4 bases, leaving 22 bases of the junction unmatched. The CDR3 protein is CASSYFTWNMAQGPYNEQFF. The DNA for the CDR3 is TGTGCCAGCAGTTATTTTACGTGGAATATGGCACAGGGGCCTTACAATGAGCAGTTCTTC.

The chain carries TRBV5-8 and TRBJ1-5; D not resolved. The CDR3 has 14 amino acids. Looked up from germline, CDR1 is SGHTS and CDR2 is YDEGEE. V was shortened by 2 bases and J by 6 bases, with 12 bases between the two germline ends. Here the CDR3 reads CASSLFHGGQPQHF. CDR3 coding DNA: TGTGCCAGCAGCTTATTTCATGGCGGTCAGCCCCAGCATTTT. The variable domain in full, with the rest retrieved from reference TRBV5-8 and TRBJ1-5, is EAGVTQSPTHLIKTRGQQATLRCSPISGHTSVYWYQQALGLGLQFLLWYDEGEERNRGNFPPRFSGRQFPNYSSELNVNALELEDSALYLCASSLFHGGQPQHFGDGTRLSIL.

As for this clone: The germline gene is not matched at one end of the junction; a read error may be the cause. The sample carries other DNA sequences with the same CDR3. The rearrangement joins TRBV28 to TRBJ1-2; D is perhaps TRBD1 (6 bases). The CDR3 totals 15 residues. CDR1 is MDHEN, CDR2 SYDVKM, per germline. CDR3 residues: CASSAGAVSADGYTF. The CDR3 DNA is TGCGCCAGCAGCGCAGGGGCCGTCTCCGCGGATGGCTACACCTTC.

The chain uses TRBV18 and TRBJ1-3; D uncertain. V lost 2 bases, J lost 12 bases, and 20 bases lay in between. This CDR3 is built from 15 residues. Germline V lookup: CDR1 KGHSH, CDR2 LQKENI. DNA for the CDR3: TGTGCCAGCTCACCAGCGACAACTCCCGTTTCGGACATATATTTT. Its protein is CASSPATTPVSDIYF.

J is TRBJ2-1 and V is TRBV19, with 9 bases matching TRBD2. CDR1 LNHDA and CDR2 SQIVND come from the germline V gene (reference sequence). The CDR3 has 15 residues. Trimming cost V 9 bases and J 4 bases; bases outside gene matches: 10. The CDR3 nucleotides read TGTGCCAGCAGCAAGGGGCGGGAGGGATACAATGAGCAGTTCTTC. This sequence encodes CASSKGREGYNEQFF.

This chain uses TRBV9 with TRBJ2-1; TRBD2 might be the D (5 bases). This CDR3 region has 14 residues. V lost 0 bases and J 3 bases, leaving 7 bases between the germline ends. Looked up from germline, CDR1 is SGDLS and CDR2 is YYNGEE. The CDR3 bases are TGTGCCAGCAGCGTAGGAACTAGCTACAATGAGCAGTTCTTC. The encoded protein is CASSVGTSYNEQFF.

V gene TRBV5-1 combines with J gene TRBJ2-3; 11 nucleotides line up with TRBD2. Germline lookup yields CDR1 SGHRS and CDR2 YFSETQ. V lost 4 bases, J lost 0 bases, and 4 bases stayed unmatched. The length of the CDR3 is 16 residues. The CDR3 nucleotides read TGCGCCAGCAGCCCGGGACTAGCGGAGAGCACAGATACGCAGTATTTT. Protein: CASSPGLAESTDTQYF.

This sequence joins TRBV30 and TRBJ1-1, with 8 bases matching TRBD1. This CDR3 comprises 14 residues. CDR1 GTSNPN and CDR2 SVGIG come from the germline V gene (reference sequence). V shed 8 bases, J shed 3 bases, and the junction held 11 bases outside the gene matches. CDR3 loop: CATNPTGADTEAFF. The DNA of the CDR3 is TGTGCCACCAACCCGACAGGGGCGGACACTGAAGCTTTCTTT.

The V gene is TRBV11-3, the J gene TRBJ2-3, with no clear D. Trimming removed 1 base at V and 2 bases at J, with 10 bases between. CDR1 is SGHNT and CDR2 is YENEEA in the germline V gene. CDR3 length: 15 residues. Written as DNA, the CDR3 is TGTGCCAGCAGCTTAGGAGGCGGTTCCACAGATACGCAGTATTTT. It encodes CASSLGGGSTDTQYF.

The chain couples TRBV18 to TRBJ1-1, with D hard to call. V was shortened by 0 bases and J by 1 base, with 6 bases between the two germline ends. Germline CDR1 is KGHSH and CDR2 is LQKENI. The CDR3 has 14 amino acids. The CDR3 loop reads CASSPPAGNTEAFF. The CDR3 region has the DNA TGTGCCAGCTCACCACCGGCAGGGAACACTGAAGCTTTCTTT.

This clone was counted only a few times. This chain connects TRBV19 to TRBJ1-1, with 7 bases aligning to TRBD1. The germline V gene has CDR1 LNHDA and CDR2 SQIVND (reference sequence). This CDR3 is 14 amino acids long. V was pared by 5 bases and J by 6 bases, with 9 bases of the junction left unmatched. In nucleotides, the CDR3 is TGTGCCAGTAGTCAGGGACAGAGAAGGGCTGAAGCTTTCTTT. Protein: CASSQGQRRAEAFF.

V gene TRBV10-3 combines with J gene TRBJ2-5; 9 positions match TRBD1. Germline CDR1 reads ENHRY; CDR2 reads SYGVKD. V lost 10 bases to trimming and J lost 4 bases; unmatched junction nucleotides: 10. This CDR3 is built from 14 residues. CDR3 coding DNA: TGTGCCACCGCTACCGGGACAGGGTTAGAGACCCAGTACTTC. Translation gives CATATGTGLETQYF.

This clone was detected a few times. The chain joins TRBV9 to TRBJ1-5; TRBD1 aligns across 8 bases. This CDR3 is built from 15 residues. The germline V gene has CDR1 SGDLS and CDR2 YYNGEE. Unmatched junction bases numbered 4, after V lost 2 bases and J lost 3 bases. The CDR3 DNA reads as TGTGCCAGCAGCGTCGGGGGACAGGACAATCAGCCCCAGCATTTT. This gives the protein CASSVGGQDNQPQHF. The complete variable domain, with remaining parts taken from reference TRBV9 and TRBJ1-5, reads DSGVTQTPKHLITATGQRVTLRCSPRSGDLSVYWYQQSLDQGLQFLIQYYNGEERAKGNILERFSAQQFPDLHSELNLSSLELGDSALYFCASSVGGQDNQPQHFGDGTRLSIL.

The chain links TRBV5-1 to TRBJ2-7; 8 bases are shared with TRBD1. The CDR3 loop spans 12 amino acids. Germline assignment: CDR1 SGHRS and CDR2 YFSETQ. J lost 6 bases, V lost 4 bases, and 3 bases had no gene match. CDR3 nucleotides: TGCGCCAGCAGCCAGGACAGGGCCGAGCAGTACTTC. Its translation is CASSQDRAEQYF.

The chain couples TRBV19 to TRBJ2-7; no firm D call. V was cut by 5 bases and J by 4 bases, with 12 bases left in between. This CDR3 is built from 13 residues. CDR1 and CDR2 from the germline V gene are LNHDA and SQIVND (reference sequence). The CDR3 region is CASSRLVGYEQYF. In DNA form, the CDR3 reads TGTGCCAGTAGTCGGCTAGTAGGTTACGAGCAGTACTTC.